This T cell receptor (beta chain) appears in the sequencing data of a study of cytomegalovirus exposure and HLA in healthy donors. Findings of the study overall: Reports state that TCR beta sequences accurately predicted most subjects' HLA-A and HLA-B alleles.

Amplification used 60 Vbeta primers and 13 Jbeta primers. Generated by immunoSEQ multiplex PCR, the TCRdb table keeps only in-frame clones and is missing some. The data show under 70,000 clones, about 65% seen once. In the case of this clone: Its antigen is unidentified.

The length of the CDR3 is 16 residues. The junction had 9 bases not matched to a gene; V was cut back by 1 base and J by 7 bases. Germline-derived CDR1 and CDR2 are LNHDA and SQIVND (reference sequence). This sequence was found in a woman aged 30 to 39 in good health and CMV-seronegative. Sequencing was carried out using PBMCs. The chain recombines TRBV19 with TRBJ2-1, with 8 positions matching TRBD2. The CDR3 DNA follows: TGTGCCAGTAGTATAGGAGGACGGCGGGGGGCGAATGAGCAGTTCTTC. Translated, it gives CASSIGGRRGANEQFF.